This T cell receptor beta chain originates from a study of T cell responses to AZD1222 COVID-19 vaccine. In germline, CDR1 is MNHEY, CDR2 SVGAGI. The CDR3 sequence is 14 residues long. V shed 5 bases, J shed 6 bases, and the junction held 5 bases outside the gene matches. The assay was immunoSEQ multiplex PCR, and TCRdb's table has in-frame clones only and misses some. Of about 150,000 clones detected, about 90% appear once; the ten largest clones hold roughly 3.5%. The sample in question was peripheral blood, obtained 28 days after the second AZD1222 dose. This TCR came from an adult who received the AZD1222 COVID-19 vaccine. J is TRBJ1-5 and V is TRBV6-5, with TRBD1 matching over 9 bases. This CDR3 is CASSPQGAGQPQHF. The CDR3, as DNA: TGTGCCAGCAGTCCACAGGGGGCAGGTCAGCCCCAGCATTTT.